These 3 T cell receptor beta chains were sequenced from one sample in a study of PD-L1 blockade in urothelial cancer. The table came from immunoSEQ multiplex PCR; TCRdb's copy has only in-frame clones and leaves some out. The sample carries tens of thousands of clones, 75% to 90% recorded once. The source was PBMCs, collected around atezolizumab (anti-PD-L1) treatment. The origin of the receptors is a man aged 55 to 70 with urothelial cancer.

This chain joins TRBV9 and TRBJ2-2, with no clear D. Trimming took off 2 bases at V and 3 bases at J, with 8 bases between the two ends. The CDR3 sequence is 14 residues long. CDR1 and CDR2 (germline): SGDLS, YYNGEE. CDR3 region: CASSVSGHTGELFF. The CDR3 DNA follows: TGTGCCAGCAGCGTCTCAGGCCACACCGGGGAGCTGTTTTTT. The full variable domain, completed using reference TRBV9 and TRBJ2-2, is DSGVTQTPKHLITATGQRVTLRCSPRSGDLSVYWYQQSLDQGLQFLIQYYNGEERAKGNILERFSAQQFPDLHSELNLSSLELGDSALYFCASSVSGHTGELFFGEGSRLTVL.

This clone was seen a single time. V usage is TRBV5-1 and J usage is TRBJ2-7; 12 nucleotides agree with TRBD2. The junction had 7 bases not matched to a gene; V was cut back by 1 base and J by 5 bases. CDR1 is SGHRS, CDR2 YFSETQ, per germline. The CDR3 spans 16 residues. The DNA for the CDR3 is TGCGCCAGCAGCTTGTTACTAGCGGGAGGAGGGGACGAGCAGTACTTC. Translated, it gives CASSLLLAGGGDEQYF. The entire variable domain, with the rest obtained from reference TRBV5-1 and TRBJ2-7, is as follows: KAGVTQTPRYLIKTRGQQVTLSCSPISGHRSVSWYQQTPGQGLQFLFEYFSETQRNKGNFPGRFSGRQFSNSRSEMNVSTLELGDSALYLCASSLLLAGGGDEQYFGPGTRLTVT.

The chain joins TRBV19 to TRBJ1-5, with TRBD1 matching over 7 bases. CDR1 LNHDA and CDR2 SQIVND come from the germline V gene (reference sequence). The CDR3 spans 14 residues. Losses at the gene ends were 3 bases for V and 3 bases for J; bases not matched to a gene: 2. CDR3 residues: CASSITGANQPQHF. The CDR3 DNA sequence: TGTGCCAGTAGTATTACAGGGGCCAATCAGCCCCAGCATTTT.